Listed here is a single TCR beta chain. The CDR3 extends over 15 amino acids. Germline V lookup: CDR1 SGHRS, CDR2 YFSETQ. Deletions cut 8 bases from V and 3 bases from J, with 21 bases between. Ages ranged from about 18 to 90 years, with residence in approximately 25 US areas. Allocation to cohorts depended on clinical history reported by the participants. These data belong to a study of blood T cell repertoires in COVID-19. Study at large: Specimens from acute and convalescent COVID-19 originated in the United States, Italy and Spain. From T cells, B-cell-depleted T cells, or PBMCs came the material, which was cDNA or gDNA.

Sequenced by immunoSEQ multiplex PCR; TCRdb stores in-frame clones only, minus some. The data show 200,000 to 250,000 clones, 70% to 90% seen once. The specimen sequenced was PBMCs or T cells enriched from blood (not recorded which). This clonotype was sampled from a man aged 25 to 40 who had recovered from COVID-19. The gene calls are TRBV5-1 and TRBJ2-7; perhaps TRBD1 as D (6 bases). In DNA form, the CDR3 reads TGCGCCAGGCGACAGGTTGGGGGACAAATCTACGAGCAGTACTTC. Its translation is CARRQVGGQIYEQYF.